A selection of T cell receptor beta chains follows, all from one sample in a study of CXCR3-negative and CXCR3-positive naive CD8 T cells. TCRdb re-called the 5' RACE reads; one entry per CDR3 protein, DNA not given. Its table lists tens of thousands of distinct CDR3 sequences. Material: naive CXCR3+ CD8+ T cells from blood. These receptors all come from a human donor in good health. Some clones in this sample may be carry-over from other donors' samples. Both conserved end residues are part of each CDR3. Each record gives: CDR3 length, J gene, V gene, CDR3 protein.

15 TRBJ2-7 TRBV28 CASTGGRVVVDEQYF
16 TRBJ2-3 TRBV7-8 CASSLAPGGGTDTQYF
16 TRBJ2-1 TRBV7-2 CASSLSGGALYNEQFF
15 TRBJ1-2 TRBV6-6 CASLLGGGENYGYTF
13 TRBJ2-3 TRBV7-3 CASSPIGPDTQYF
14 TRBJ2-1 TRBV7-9 CASSKWTASDEQFF
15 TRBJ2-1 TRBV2 CATLTPAGGQNEQFF
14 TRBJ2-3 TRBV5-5 CASSLQRFTDTQYF
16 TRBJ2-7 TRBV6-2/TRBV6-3 CASSETGPQQTYEQYF
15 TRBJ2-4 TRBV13 CASSLAGTTKNIQYF
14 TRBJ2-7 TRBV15 CATSSRDPPYEQYF
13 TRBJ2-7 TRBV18 CASSTGESYEQYF
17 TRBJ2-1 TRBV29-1 CSVFERVGQRDHNEQFF
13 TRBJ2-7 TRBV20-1 CSAIGGRGYEQYF